This T cell receptor (beta chain) comes out of a study of CD4 T cells in relation to SARS-CoV-2 and coronaviruses. As concerns this clone: The antigen is unknown.

Germline V CDR1 and CDR2: SGHNT, YENEEA. The CDR3 is made up of 16 amino acids. V lost 5 bases, J lost 6 bases, and 19 bases lay in between. The unexposed donors gave CD4+ T cells in about 2010-2019, prior to COVID-19. The study, taken as a whole, reports: No crossreactivity against non-spike viral proteins was tested here.

Method: immunoSEQ multiplex PCR; TCRdb's copy keeps in-frame clones and lacks some. The sample contains approximately 70,000 clones, about 92% of which appear only once. This sequence originates from a human donor in good health. The chain has TRBV11-3 and TRBJ2-2; D is ambiguous. The source material was naive CD4+ T cells from PBMCs. Documented subset: naive CD4+ T cells isolated by negative enrichment. The CDR3 is CASSHPYGRAAGELFF. The CDR3 DNA reads as TGTGCCAGCAGCCACCCTTATGGACGGGCGGCCGGGGAGCTGTTTTTT.